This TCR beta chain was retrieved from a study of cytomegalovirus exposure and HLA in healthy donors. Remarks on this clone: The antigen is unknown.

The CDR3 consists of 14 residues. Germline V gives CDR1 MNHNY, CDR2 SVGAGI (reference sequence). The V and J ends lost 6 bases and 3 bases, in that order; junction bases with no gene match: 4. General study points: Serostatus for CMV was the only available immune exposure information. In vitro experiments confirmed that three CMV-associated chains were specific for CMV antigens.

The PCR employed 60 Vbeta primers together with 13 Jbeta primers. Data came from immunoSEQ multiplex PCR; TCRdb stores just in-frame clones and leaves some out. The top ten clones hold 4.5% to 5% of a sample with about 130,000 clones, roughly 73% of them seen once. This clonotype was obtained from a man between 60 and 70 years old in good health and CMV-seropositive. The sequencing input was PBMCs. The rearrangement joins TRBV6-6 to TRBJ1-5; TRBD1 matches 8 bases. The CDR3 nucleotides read TGTGCCAGCAGCAGACAGGGGAACAATCAGCCCCAGCATTTT. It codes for CASSRQGNNQPQHF.